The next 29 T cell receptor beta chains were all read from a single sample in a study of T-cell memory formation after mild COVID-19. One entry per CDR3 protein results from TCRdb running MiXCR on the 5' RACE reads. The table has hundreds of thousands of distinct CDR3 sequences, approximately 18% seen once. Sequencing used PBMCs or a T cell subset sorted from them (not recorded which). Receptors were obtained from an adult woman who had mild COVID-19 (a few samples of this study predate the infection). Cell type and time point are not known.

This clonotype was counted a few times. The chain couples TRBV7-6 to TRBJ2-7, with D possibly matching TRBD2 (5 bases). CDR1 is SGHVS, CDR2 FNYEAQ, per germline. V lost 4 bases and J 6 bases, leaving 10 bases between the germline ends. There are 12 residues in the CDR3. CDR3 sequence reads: CASSSDSLEQYF. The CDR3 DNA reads TGTGCCAGCAGCTCGGACTCTCTCGAGCAGTACTTC.

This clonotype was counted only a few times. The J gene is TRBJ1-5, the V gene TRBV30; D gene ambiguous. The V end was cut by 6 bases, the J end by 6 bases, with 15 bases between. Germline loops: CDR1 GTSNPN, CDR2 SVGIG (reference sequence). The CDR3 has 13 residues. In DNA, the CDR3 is TGTGCCTGTCAACTGGGCGTGGGTCAGCCCCAGCATTTT. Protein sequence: CACQLGVGQPQHF.

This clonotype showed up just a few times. The CDR3 DNA reads as TGTGCCAGCAGCCAGGTGAGAGGCAATGAGCAGTTCTTC. Encoded protein: CASSQVRGNEQFF. The rearrangement joins TRBV3-1 to TRBJ2-1; no definite D call. CDR3 size: 13 residues. Per germline, CDR1 LGHDT and CDR2 YNNKEL (reference sequence). Trimming left V 3 bases short and J 6 bases short, with 9 bases between.

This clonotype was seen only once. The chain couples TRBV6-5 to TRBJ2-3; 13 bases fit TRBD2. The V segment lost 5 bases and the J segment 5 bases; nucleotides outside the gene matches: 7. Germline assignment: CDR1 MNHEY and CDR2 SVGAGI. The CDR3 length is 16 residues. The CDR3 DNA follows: TGTGCCAGCAGTCAGGGACTAGCGGGATGGGGAGATACGCAGTATTTT. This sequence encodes CASSQGLAGWGDTQYF.

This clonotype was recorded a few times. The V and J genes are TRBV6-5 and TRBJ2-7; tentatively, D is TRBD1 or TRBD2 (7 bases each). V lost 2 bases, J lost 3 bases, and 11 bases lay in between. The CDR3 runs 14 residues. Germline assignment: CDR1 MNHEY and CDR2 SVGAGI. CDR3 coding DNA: TGTGCCAGCAGTTACCAGGGGGGGGACTACGAGCAGTACTTC. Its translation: CASSYQGGDYEQYF.

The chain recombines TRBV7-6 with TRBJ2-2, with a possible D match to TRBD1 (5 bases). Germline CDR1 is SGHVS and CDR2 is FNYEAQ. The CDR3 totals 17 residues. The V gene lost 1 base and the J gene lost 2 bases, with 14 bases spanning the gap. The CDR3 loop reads CASSLEGWSSNTGELFF. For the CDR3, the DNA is TGTGCCAGCAGCTTAGAGGGGTGGTCCAGCAACACCGGGGAGCTGTTTTTT.

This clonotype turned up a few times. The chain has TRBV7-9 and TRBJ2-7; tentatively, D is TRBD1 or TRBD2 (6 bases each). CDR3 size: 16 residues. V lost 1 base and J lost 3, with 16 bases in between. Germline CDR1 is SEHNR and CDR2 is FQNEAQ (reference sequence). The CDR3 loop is CASSLVGGGRDYEQYF. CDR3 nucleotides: TGTGCCAGCAGCTTAGTAGGGGGAGGCCGAGACTACGAGCAGTACTTC.

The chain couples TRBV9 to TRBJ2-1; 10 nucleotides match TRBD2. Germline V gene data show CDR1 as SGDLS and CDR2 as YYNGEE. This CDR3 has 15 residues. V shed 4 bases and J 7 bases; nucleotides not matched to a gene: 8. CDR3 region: CASSSSGSGGNEQFF. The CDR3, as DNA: TGTGCCAGCAGCTCTAGCGGGAGTGGGGGGAATGAGCAGTTCTTC.

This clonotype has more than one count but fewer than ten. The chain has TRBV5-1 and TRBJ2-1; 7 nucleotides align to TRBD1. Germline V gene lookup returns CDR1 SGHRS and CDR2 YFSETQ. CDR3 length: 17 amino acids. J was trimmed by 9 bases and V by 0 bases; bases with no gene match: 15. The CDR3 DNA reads TGCGCCAGCAGCTTGGCGGTTGGGGGACAGTCTACAATTGAGCAGTTCTTC. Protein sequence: CASSLAVGGQSTIEQFF. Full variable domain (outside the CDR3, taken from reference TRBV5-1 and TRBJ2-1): KAGVTQTPRYLIKTRGQQVTLSCSPISGHRSVSWYQQTPGQGLQFLFEYFSETQRNKGNFPGRFSGRQFSNSRSEMNVSTLELGDSALYLCASSLAVGGQSTIEQFFGPGTRLTVL.

The CDR3 loop reads CASSYGTSSDTQYF. The CDR3 nucleotides read TGTGCCAGCAGTTACGGGACTAGCTCCGATACGCAGTATTTT. The rearrangement uses TRBV6-5 and TRBJ2-3, with 9 bases lining up with TRBD2. CDR1 and CDR2 (germline): MNHEY, SVGAGI. The trim removed 2 bases at V and 6 bases at J, leaving 3 bases unmatched. This CDR3 is built from 14 residues.

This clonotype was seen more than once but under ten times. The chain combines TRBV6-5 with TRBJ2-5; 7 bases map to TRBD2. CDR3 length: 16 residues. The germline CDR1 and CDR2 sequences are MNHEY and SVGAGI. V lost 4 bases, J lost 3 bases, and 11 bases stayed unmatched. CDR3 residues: CASSSPRTGGEETQYF. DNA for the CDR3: TGTGCCAGCAGTTCTCCCCGGACTGGGGGGGAAGAGACCCAGTACTTC.

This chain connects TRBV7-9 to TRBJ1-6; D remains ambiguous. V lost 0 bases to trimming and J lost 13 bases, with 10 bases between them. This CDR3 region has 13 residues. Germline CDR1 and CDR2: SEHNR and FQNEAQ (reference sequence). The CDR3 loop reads CASSLALSEPLHF. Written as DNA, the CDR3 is TGTGCCAGCAGCTTAGCTCTATCAGAGCCCCTCCACTTT.

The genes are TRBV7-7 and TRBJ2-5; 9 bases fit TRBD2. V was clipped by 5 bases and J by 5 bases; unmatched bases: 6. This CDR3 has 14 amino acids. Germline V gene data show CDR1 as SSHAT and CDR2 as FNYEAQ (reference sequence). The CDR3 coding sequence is TGTGCCAGCAGCCCTAGCGGGGAAGGCGAGACCCAGTACTTC. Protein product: CASSPSGEGETQYF.

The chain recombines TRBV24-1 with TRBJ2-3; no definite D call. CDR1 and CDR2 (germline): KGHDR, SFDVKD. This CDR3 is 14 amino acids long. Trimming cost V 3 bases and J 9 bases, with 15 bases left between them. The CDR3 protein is CATSDPPSPGTQYF. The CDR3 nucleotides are TGTGCCACCAGTGATCCCCCATCTCCGGGCACGCAGTATTTT.

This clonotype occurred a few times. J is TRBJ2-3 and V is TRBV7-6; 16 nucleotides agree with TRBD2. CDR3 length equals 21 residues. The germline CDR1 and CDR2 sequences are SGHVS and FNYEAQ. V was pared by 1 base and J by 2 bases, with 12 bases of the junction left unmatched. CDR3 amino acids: CASSLGVGGLAGGPATDTQYF. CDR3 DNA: TGTGCCAGCAGCTTAGGGGTAGGGGGACTAGCGGGAGGGCCCGCCACAGATACGCAGTATTTT.

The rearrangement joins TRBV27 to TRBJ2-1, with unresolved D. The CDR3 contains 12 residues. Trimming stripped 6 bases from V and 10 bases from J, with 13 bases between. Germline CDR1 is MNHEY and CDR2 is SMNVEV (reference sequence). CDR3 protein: CASRTPGLEQFF. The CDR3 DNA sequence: TGTGCCAGCAGGACCCCCGGCCTAGAGCAGTTCTTC.

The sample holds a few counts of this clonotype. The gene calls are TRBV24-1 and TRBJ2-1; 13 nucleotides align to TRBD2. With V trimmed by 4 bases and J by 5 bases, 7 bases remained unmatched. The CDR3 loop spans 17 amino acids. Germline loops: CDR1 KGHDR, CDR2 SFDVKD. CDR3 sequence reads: CATSDPGLAGAHNEQFF. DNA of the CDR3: TGTGCCACCAGTGACCCTGGACTAGCGGGAGCCCACAATGAGCAGTTCTTC.

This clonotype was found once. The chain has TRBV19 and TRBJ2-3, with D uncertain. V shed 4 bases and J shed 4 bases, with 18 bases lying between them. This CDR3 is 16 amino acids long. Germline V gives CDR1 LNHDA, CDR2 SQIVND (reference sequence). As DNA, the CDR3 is TGTGCCAGTAGTAGTGCCCTCCAAATCGGACCAGATACGCAGTATTTT. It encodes CASSSALQIGPDTQYF.

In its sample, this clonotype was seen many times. CDR3 sequence reads: CSVDRGNTGELFF. The CDR3 DNA reads TGCAGCGTGGACAGGGGGAACACCGGGGAGCTGTTTTTT. The chain uses TRBV29-1 and TRBJ2-2; TRBD1 matches 9 bases. With V trimmed by 6 bases and J by 1 base, 0 bases remained unmatched. The length of the CDR3 is 13 residues. Germline V CDR1 and CDR2: SQVTM, ANQGSEA.

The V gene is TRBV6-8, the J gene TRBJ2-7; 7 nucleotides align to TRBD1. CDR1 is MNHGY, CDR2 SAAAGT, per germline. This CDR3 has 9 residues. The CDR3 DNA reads TGTGCCAGCAGAGAGACAGGGTCGGTC. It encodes CASRETGSV.

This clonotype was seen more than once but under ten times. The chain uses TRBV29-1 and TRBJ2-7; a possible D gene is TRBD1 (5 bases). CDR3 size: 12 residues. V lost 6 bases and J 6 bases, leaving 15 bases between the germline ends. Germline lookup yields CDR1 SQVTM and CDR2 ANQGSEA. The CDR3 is CSVPGAVGEQYF. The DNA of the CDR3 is TGCAGCGTCCCTGGGGCCGTAGGCGAGCAGTACTTC.

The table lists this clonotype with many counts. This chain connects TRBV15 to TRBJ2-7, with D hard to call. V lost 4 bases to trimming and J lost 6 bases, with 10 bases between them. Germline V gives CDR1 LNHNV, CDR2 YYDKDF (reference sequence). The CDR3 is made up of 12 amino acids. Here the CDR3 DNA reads TGTGCCACCAGCACCCCACCCGGCGAGCAGTACTTC. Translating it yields CATSTPPGEQYF.

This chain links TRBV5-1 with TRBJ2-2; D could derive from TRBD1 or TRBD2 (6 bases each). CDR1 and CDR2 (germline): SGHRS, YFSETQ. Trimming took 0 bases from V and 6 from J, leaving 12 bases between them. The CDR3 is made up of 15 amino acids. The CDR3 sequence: CASSLVQGGAGELFF. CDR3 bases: TGCGCCAGCAGCTTGGTACAGGGAGGAGCCGGGGAGCTGTTTTTT.

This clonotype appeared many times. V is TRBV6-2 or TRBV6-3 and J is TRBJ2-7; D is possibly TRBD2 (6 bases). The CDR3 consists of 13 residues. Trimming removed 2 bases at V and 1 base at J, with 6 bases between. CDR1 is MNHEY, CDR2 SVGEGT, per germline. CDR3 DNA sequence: TGTGCCAGCAGTTACGGAGGGTCCTACGAGCAGTACTTC. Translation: CASSYGGSYEQYF.

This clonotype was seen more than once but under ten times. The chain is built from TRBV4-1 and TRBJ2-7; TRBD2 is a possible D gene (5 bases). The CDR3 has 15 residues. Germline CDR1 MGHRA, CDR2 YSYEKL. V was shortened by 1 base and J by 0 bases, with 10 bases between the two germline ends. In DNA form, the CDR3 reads TGCGCCAGCAGCCAAGGGGAGTCCTCCTCCTACGAGCAGTACTTC. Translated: CASSQGESSSYEQYF.

CDR3 loop: CASSSLLGGRRNEQFF. CDR3 sequence (DNA): TGTGCCAGTAGTAGCCTCCTGGGGGGGCGAAGGAATGAGCAGTTCTTC. This chain uses TRBV19 with TRBJ2-1, with a possible D match to TRBD2 (7 bases). The V end was cut by 4 bases, the J end by 7 bases, with 20 bases between. Germline-derived CDR1 and CDR2 are LNHDA and SQIVND (reference sequence). The length of the CDR3 is 16 residues.

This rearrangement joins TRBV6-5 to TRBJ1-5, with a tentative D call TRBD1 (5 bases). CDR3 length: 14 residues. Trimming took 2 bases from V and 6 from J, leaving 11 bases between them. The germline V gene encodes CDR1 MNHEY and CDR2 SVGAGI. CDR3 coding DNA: TGTGCCAGCAGTTACATCCCAGGGACTCAGCCCCAGCATTTT. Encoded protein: CASSYIPGTQPQHF.

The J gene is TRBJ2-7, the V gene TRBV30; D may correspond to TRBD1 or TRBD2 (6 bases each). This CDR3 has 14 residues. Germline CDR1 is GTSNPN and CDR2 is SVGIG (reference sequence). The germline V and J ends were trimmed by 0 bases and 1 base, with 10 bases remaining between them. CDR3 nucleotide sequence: TGTGCCTGGAGTGTTAGGAGGGGGTCCTACGAGCAGTACTTC. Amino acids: CAWSVRRGSYEQYF. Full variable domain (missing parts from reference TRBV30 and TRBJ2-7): SQTIHQWPATLVQPVGSPLSLECTVEGTSNPNLYWYRQAAGRGLQLLFYSVGIGQISSEVPQNLSASRPQDRQFILSSKKLLLSDSGFYLCAWSVRRGSYEQYFGPGTRLTVT.

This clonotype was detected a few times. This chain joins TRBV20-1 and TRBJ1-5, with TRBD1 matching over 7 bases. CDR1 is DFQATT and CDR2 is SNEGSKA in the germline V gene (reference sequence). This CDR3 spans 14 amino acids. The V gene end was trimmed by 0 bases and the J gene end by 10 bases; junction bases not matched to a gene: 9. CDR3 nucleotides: TGCAGTGCTAGAGAGGCAGGGGGGATGAGTCCCCAGCATTTT. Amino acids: CSAREAGGMSPQHF.